This TCR beta chain was found in a study of radiotherapy plus CTLA-4 blockade in lung cancer. Study in general: The study recorded objective responses in roughly a sixth of patients and disease control in 25% to 35%. Study-level results: TCR clones originating in tumors grew in number in blood after radiotherapy plus ipilimumab. The best predictor of response was reported to be early blood T cell clone dynamics, with interferon-beta.

The data were produced by immunoSEQ multiplex PCR, yet TCRdb's version contains in-frame clones alone and is incomplete. The sample shows some 110,000 clones, more than 75% of them seen only once. On this clone itself: Its antigen is undetermined.

Focal radiation and CTLA-4 blockade (ipilimumab) were tested in chemo-refractory metastatic non-small-cell lung cancer patients. The CDR3 spans 15 residues. Germline CDR1 reads SQVTM; CDR2 reads ANQGSEA. V was pared by 5 bases and J by 3 bases, with 19 bases between. The clonotype originates from a human donor with non-small cell lung cancer that progressed on radiotherapy plus ipilimumab. Some clones in this sample may be carry-over from other donors' samples. Sequences were derived from peripheral blood, sampled from a patient treated with radiotherapy plus ipilimumab. The V gene is TRBV29-1, the J gene TRBJ1-2; D is ambiguous. As DNA, the CDR3 is TGCAGCGTTTGGTGGGCTCAGAAATGGGACTATGGCTACACCTTC. Protein: CSVWWAQKWDYGYTF.